The 24 T cell receptor beta chains in this list originate from one sample, sequenced in a study of T cell repertoires in cytomegalovirus infection. TCRdb re-analysed the reads in MiXCR, keeping a single row per CDR3 protein. The sample lists approximately 590,000 distinct CDR3 sequences; just under 40% were seen once. These receptors' targets are unknown. The sequencing here drew on cultured PBMCs, taken from culture after CMV antigen stimulation. All receptors derive from a human donor in good health (CMV status not recorded). Some clones in this sample may be carry-over from other donors' samples.

This clonotype was found a few times. V usage is TRBV7-7 and J usage is TRBJ2-6; D gene ambiguous. The CDR3 is 14 residues long. Trimming took 5 bases from V and 4 from J, leaving 9 bases between them. CDR1 and CDR2 (germline): SSHAT, FNYEAQ (reference sequence). Written as DNA, the CDR3 is TGTGCCAGCAGCGCCTTTGGCGGGGCCAACGTCCTGACTTTC. The encoded protein is CASSAFGGANVLTF.

This chain links TRBV16 with TRBJ1-4, with no clear D. CDR1 and CDR2 (germline): KGHSY, FQNENV. CDR3 size: 13 residues. Trimming removed 1 base from V and 12 bases from J, with 12 bases in between. This chain's CDR3 is CASSQLLAVELFF. The CDR3 nucleotides are TGTGCCAGCAGCCAATTGTTGGCCGTGGAACTGTTTTTT. Looking up the rest from reference TRBV16 and TRBJ1-4 gives the full variable domain: GEEVAQTPKHLVRGEGQKAKLYCAPIKGHSYVFWYQQVLKNEFKFLISFQNENVFDETGMPKERFSAKCLPNSPCSLEIQATKLEDSAVYFCASSQLLAVELFFGSGTQLSVL.

The rearrangement uses TRBV12-3 or TRBV12-4 and TRBJ2-3; D gene unclear. The length of the CDR3 is 12 residues. V was cut by 6 bases and J by 4 bases, with 8 bases left in between. The CDR3 reads CASRLRSDTQYF. The CDR3 DNA reads TGTGCCAGCAGGCTACGTTCAGATACGCAGTATTTT.

The chain carries TRBV20-1 and TRBJ2-7; 10 nucleotides match TRBD2. The germline CDR1 and CDR2 sequences are DFQATT and SNEGSKA (reference sequence). The J segment lost 5 bases and the V segment lost 3 bases, leaving 10 bases of the junction unmatched. CDR3 length: 15 amino acids. CDR3: CSASFPSGSLNEQYF. The CDR3 region has the DNA TGCAGTGCTAGTTTCCCTAGCGGGAGTCTCAACGAGCAGTACTTC.

The chain is built from TRBV6-6 and TRBJ2-1; TRBD2 aligns across 8 bases. V lost 7 bases, J lost 10 bases, and 15 bases stayed unmatched. The V gene's germline CDR1 is MNHNY and CDR2 SVGAGI (reference sequence). The CDR3 is 15 amino acids. This CDR3 is CASIPAGTREEEQFF. The DNA of the CDR3 is TGTGCCAGCATTCCAGCCGGGACTAGAGAGGAAGAGCAGTTCTTC.

The V gene is TRBV15, the J gene TRBJ2-7; 9 bases fit TRBD1. The germline V gene encodes CDR1 LNHNV and CDR2 YYDKDF (reference sequence). V was clipped by 1 base and J by 1 base; unmatched bases: 5. The CDR3 covers 16 residues. In nucleotides, the CDR3 is TGTGCCACCAGCAGAGCGGGACAGGGACGATCCTACGAGCAGTACTTC. Translated, it gives CATSRAGQGRSYEQYF.

The chain is built from TRBV10-3 and TRBJ1-1; TRBD1 is a possible D gene (5 bases). V shed 0 bases and J shed 3 bases, with 11 bases lying between them. The V gene's germline CDR1 is ENHRY and CDR2 SYGVKD. This CDR3 region has 15 residues. CDR3 loop: CAISESRAGHTEAFF. The CDR3, as DNA: TGTGCCATCAGTGAGTCCCGCGCAGGGCACACTGAAGCTTTCTTT.

The rearrangement joins TRBV7-4 to TRBJ1-5; 7 bases align to TRBD1. V shed 5 bases, J shed 6 bases, and the junction held 13 bases outside the gene matches. CDR3 length: 16 amino acids. Per the germline V gene, CDR1 is SGHVT and CDR2 is SQSDAQ. The CDR3 DNA follows: TGTGCCAGCAGCCAGGGGGGCCCCTGGTTGATTCAGCCCCAGCATTTT. It codes for CASSQGGPWLIQPQHF.

This clonotype appeared a few times. The chain recombines TRBV11-2 with TRBJ2-2; TRBD2 agrees at 8 bases. The V gene end was trimmed by 4 bases and the J gene end by 6 bases; junction bases not matched to a gene: 4. Germline V lookup: CDR1 SGHAT, CDR2 FQNNGV. The CDR3 loop spans 14 amino acids. The CDR3 DNA follows: TGTGCCAGCAGCTCTACGGGGGGGCCCGGGGAGCTGTTTTTT. This codes for CASSSTGGPGELFF.

This clonotype was found a few times. CDR3 protein: CASSFSVLGEQYF. DNA of the CDR3: TGCGCCAGCAGCTTTTCAGTATTGGGCGAGCAGTACTTC. The genes are TRBV4-3 and TRBJ2-7; D is ambiguous. Germline V gives CDR1 LGHNA, CDR2 YSLEER. The CDR3 is 13 amino acids. Trimming shortened V by 5 bases and J by 6 bases, and 14 bases separated the two germline ends.

The chain joins TRBV12-3 or TRBV12-4 to TRBJ2-5, with D possibly being TRBD1 (5 bases). V lost 3 bases, J lost 4 bases, and 12 bases lay in between. There are 14 residues in the CDR3. In DNA form, the CDR3 reads TGTGCCAGCAGTTTTGGGGCAGGGTTAGAGACCCAGTACTTC. This codes for CASSFGAGLETQYF.

V is TRBV4-1 and J is TRBJ1-6; the match to TRBD1 covers 7 bases. The V gene's germline CDR1 is MGHRA and CDR2 YSYEKL. The J segment lost 10 bases and the V segment lost 6 bases, leaving 9 bases of the junction unmatched. The CDR3 contains 14 residues. The CDR3 protein is CASRRTGARSPLHF. The CDR3 DNA is TGCGCCAGCAGGCGGACAGGCGCCCGGTCACCCCTCCACTTT.

The chain combines TRBV7-6 with TRBJ1-4; D ambiguous. The CDR3 contains 15 residues. The V gene's germline CDR1 is SGHVS and CDR2 FNYEAQ. The V end lost 0 bases, the J end lost 7 bases, and 12 bases lay between the germline ends. Here the CDR3 reads CASSLAGEEGEKLFF. For the CDR3, the DNA is TGTGCCAGCAGCTTAGCTGGGGAGGAGGGTGAAAAACTGTTTTTT.

This chain links TRBV9 with TRBJ2-3; TRBD1 is a possible D gene (6 bases). Germline CDR1 and CDR2: SGDLS and YYNGEE. V lost 3 bases and J 0 bases, leaving 14 bases between the germline ends. This CDR3 has 16 amino acids. The DNA for the CDR3 is TGTGCCAGCAGCGCAGGGACAACCGCTAGCACAGATACGCAGTATTTT. Its translation is CASSAGTTASTDTQYF.

This rearrangement joins TRBV7-2 to TRBJ2-3; 9 nucleotides agree with TRBD2. This CDR3 has 15 residues. The germline V gene has CDR1 SGHTA and CDR2 FQGNSA. V dropped 5 bases and J dropped 5; count of bases not matched to a gene: 8. The CDR3 reads CASSIGGLAGDTQYF. In DNA, the CDR3 is TGTGCCAGCAGCATAGGGGGACTAGCCGGAGATACGCAGTATTTT.

This clonotype was counted a few times. The rearrangement joins TRBV29-1 to TRBJ2-1, with a weak D call TRBD1 (5 bases). With 7 bases removed from V and 5 bases from J, the gap between germline ends came to 15 bases. CDR1 and CDR2 (germline): SQVTM, ANQGSEA. The CDR3 sequence is 13 residues long. The DNA for the CDR3 is TGCAGCGGCCAAGGGGCATGGCACAATGAGCAGTTCTTC. It specifies CSGQGAWHNEQFF.

The chain combines TRBV19 with TRBJ1-2, with D perhaps matching TRBD1 (6 bases). Germline V lookup: CDR1 LNHDA, CDR2 SQIVND (reference sequence). Between the trimmed V and J ends, which lost 7 bases and 6 bases, there was a span of 27 bases. This CDR3 is 17 amino acids long. This CDR3 is CASKPRQDNWVLDGYTF. The DNA for the CDR3 is TGTGCCAGTAAACCGAGACAGGATAATTGGGTCTTAGATGGCTACACCTTC.

Only a few counts were recorded for this clonotype. The chain has TRBV19 and TRBJ2-1, with 8 bases matching TRBD1. CDR3 length: 19 residues. V lost 4 bases to trimming and J lost 8 bases; unmatched junction nucleotides: 22. The germline V gene encodes CDR1 LNHDA and CDR2 SQIVND (reference sequence). The CDR3 here is CASSTPLYIVGTGLDEQFF. CDR3 sequence (DNA): TGTGCCAGTAGTACCCCCCTCTACATTGTGGGGACAGGTTTGGATGAGCAGTTCTTC.

The V gene is TRBV7-8, the J gene TRBJ1-3; 7 bases align to TRBD1. Germline V CDR1 and CDR2: SGHVS, FQNEAQ. CDR3 length: 15 amino acids. The V and J ends lost 5 bases and 2 bases, in that order; junction bases with no gene match: 6. CDR3 region: CASSPQGQAGNTIYF. The CDR3 DNA sequence: TGTGCCAGCAGCCCCCAAGGACAGGCTGGAAACACCATATATTTT.

Only a few counts were recorded for this clonotype. The rearrangement links TRBV12-3 or TRBV12-4 to TRBJ2-3, with 13 bases that match TRBD2. CDR3 length equals 15 residues. V lost 6 bases to trimming and J lost 4 bases; unmatched junction nucleotides: 4. In nucleotides, the CDR3 is TGTGCCAGCAGCCCCGGGACTAGCGGGGCAGATACGCAGTATTTT. This translates into CASSPGTSGADTQYF.

This clonotype occurred once. The chain uses TRBV29-1 and TRBJ2-3; D is uncertain. CDR3 size: 13 residues. The ends were cut back, 3 bases at V and 2 bases at J, with 9 bases in the middle. Germline CDR1 SQVTM, CDR2 ANQGSEA. This CDR3 reads CSVDPSHTDTQYF. The CDR3 DNA sequence: TGCAGCGTTGACCCTTCCCACACAGATACGCAGTATTTT.

This clonotype was picked up one time. The genes are TRBV20-1 and TRBJ2-3; no definite D call. V dropped 0 bases and J dropped 0 bases, with 13 bases sitting between them. The CDR3 is made up of 16 amino acids. In germline, CDR1 is DFQATT, CDR2 SNEGSKA (reference sequence). The CDR3 DNA reads as TGCAGTGCTAGAGATCCGCTCCGTACTAGCACAGATACGCAGTATTTT. This translates into CSARDPLRTSTDTQYF.

The genes are TRBV7-1 and TRBJ2-6, with 7 bases that match TRBD2. TRBV7-1 is filed as an ORF, its function uncertain. The CDR3 loop spans 16 amino acids. The V gene end was trimmed by 5 bases and the J gene end by 2 bases; junction bases not matched to a gene: 6. DNA of the CDR3: TGTGCCAGCAGCCGCTCCGGGGGGACTGGGGCCAACGTCCTGACTTTC. This encodes CASSRSGGTGANVLTF.

The V gene is TRBV7-9, the J gene TRBJ2-3; D not resolved. There are 16 residues in the CDR3. Germline values: CDR1 SEHNR, CDR2 FQNEAQ (reference sequence). V lost 1 base and J 1 base, leaving 12 bases between the germline ends. The CDR3 nucleotides read TGTGCCAGCAGCTTAGGGAACCCGTCCGGCACAGATACGCAGTATTTT. Amino acid sequence: CASSLGNPSGTDTQYF.